Included here is one T cell receptor beta chain sequence, with context. This clonotype was observed many times. Its antigen target is currently unknown. It has no much larger one-base neighbor in the sample; base qualities were not kept. The treatment or condition label corresponds to: allogeneic hematopoietic cell transplantation with graft depleted of TCRalphabeta T cells and CD19 B cells. The transplant recipients were children given TCRalphabeta/CD19-depleted allogeneic hematopoietic cell grafts. These data originate in a study of T-cell reconstitution after alpha-beta-depleted transplantation in children (dated by TCRdb to between 2015 and 2016). For the wider study: T-cell immune reconstitution after TCRalphabeta/CD19-depleted allogeneic hematopoietic cell transplantation in children was quantitatively tracked in the study by means of TCR repertoire profiling.

The germline V gene yields MDHEN for CDR1 and SYDVKM for CDR2. Including the terminal cysteine and phenylalanine, the CDR3 comprises 15 residues. Left in the record is the CDR3 DNA by itself, 45 bases read in frame from the first base. Deletion took 7 bases off V and 3 bases off J, with a span of 19 bases between the germline ends. The research as a whole found: Hyperexpanded clone frequencies declined over subsequent months; after one year, T-cell counts and TCRbeta diversity were mostly attributed to newly produced T cells. About two months after transplant, the apparently early recovery of alphabetaT-cell counts reportedly depended on just several hundred clones that had expanded rapidly and came from non-depleted graft cells. In some patients, high TCRbeta diversity at day 60 was attributed to recipient T cells and intrathymic progenitors that had survived conditioning.

Receptor amplification or capture employed PCR. The instrument given in TCRdb is Illumina HiSeq 2500. Molecular barcoding was employed in the preparation of TCR libraries, with unique molecular identifiers being used to normalize TCRbeta repertoire quantification. TCRdb itself trimmed the public reads at Q25 with fastp, ran MiXCR and retained productive beta chains. Rows with a matching CDR3 protein are joined into one entry that keeps the most common DNA and genes. The sample profile shows approximately 300,000 distinct CDR3 sequences; about a tenth of them were found once. Around 7.5% of the sample goes to the ten largest clones.

This material consisted of PBMCs, taken before TCRalphabeta/CD19-depleted stem cell transplant. The clonotype comes from a boy under three years old with acute myeloid leukemia, due to receive a stem cell transplant. The rearrangement combines TRBV28 with TRBJ2-7; the D gene is possibly TRBD1 or TRBD2, each agreeing over 5 bases. The DNA sequence is given as TGTGCCAGCACCGTGGGAGTAGGGGATTACTACGAGCAGTACTTC. This codes for CASTVGVGDYYEQYF.